The 21 T cell receptor beta chains presented below share a single source sample, sequenced in a study of blood T cells in healthy people across ages. A second 7 to 11 cycle PCR used barcoded and J-beta primers. MiXCR, applied by TCRdb to the 5' RACE reads, yields one record per CDR3 protein. The table lists hundreds of thousands of distinct CDR3 sequences, approximately 30% of them singletons. The sample was blood. These receptors all come from a woman older than 75 in good health.

V and J are TRBV7-2 and TRBJ2-1, with a tentative D call TRBD2 (5 bases). V gave up 8 bases and J gave up 0 bases, with 20 bases separating them. Germline lookup yields CDR1 SGHTA and CDR2 FQGNSA. The CDR3 consists of 17 residues. In nucleotides, the CDR3 is TGTGCCAGCGGACCTAGCCGACGGTGGGGCTCCTACAATGAGCAGTTCTTC. The encoded protein is CASGPSRRWGSYNEQFF.

This chain uses TRBV18 with TRBJ1-2; D remains unclear. The V and J ends lost 6 bases and 4 bases respectively, with 18 bases between them. The CDR3 is 15 amino acids. Germline V gene lookup returns CDR1 KGHSH and CDR2 LQKENI. The CDR3 coding sequence is TGTGCCAGCTCGGAGCACATGGACTTAATCTATGGCTACACCTTC. Translating gives CASSEHMDLIYGYTF. The full variable domain, in which reference TRBV18 and TRBJ1-2 provide the parts outside the CDR3, is NAGVMQNPRHLVRRRGQEARLRCSPMKGHSHVYWYRQLPEEGLKFMVYLQKENIIDESGMPKERFSAEFPKEGPSILRIQQVVRGDSAAYFCASSEHMDLIYGYTFGSGTRLTVV.

This clonotype turned up a few times. The genes are TRBV14 and TRBJ2-2; D possibly corresponds to TRBD2 (7 bases). V gave up 0 bases and J gave up 4 bases, with 12 bases separating them. Germline CDR1 is SGHDN and CDR2 is FVKESK. This CDR3 contains 16 residues. CDR3 residues: CASSQDRGASTGELFF. The CDR3 nucleotides are TGTGCCAGCAGCCAAGATCGGGGGGCGAGCACCGGGGAGCTGTTTTTT.

The table lists this clonotype with many counts. The chain carries TRBV20-1 and TRBJ2-7; D ambiguous. CDR1 is DFQATT and CDR2 is SNEGSKA in the germline V gene (reference sequence). The CDR3 has 12 amino acids. Between the trimmed V and J ends, which lost 3 bases and 1 base, there was a span of 7 bases. CDR3 region: CSASGDSYEQYF. The CDR3 nucleotides are TGCAGTGCTAGTGGGGATTCCTACGAGCAGTACTTC.

Ten or more counts support this clonotype. A single base separates this from a much larger clone, so it may be a read error. This sequence joins TRBV5-6 and TRBJ2-6, with D tentatively TRBD2 (6 bases). Per the germline V gene, CDR1 is SGHDT and CDR2 is YYEEEE. The CDR3 extends over 18 amino acids. The DNA for the CDR3 is TGTGCCAGCAGCTTGGGGGCGGGACTCCTCTCTGGGGCCAACGTCCGGACTTTC. It encodes CASSLGAGLLSGANVRTF.

This clonotype was detected many times. The V gene is TRBV27, the J gene TRBJ2-3; 9 bases match TRBD2. The CDR3 runs to 17 residues. Unmatched junction bases numbered 10, after V lost 0 bases and J lost 6 bases. Germline loops: CDR1 MNHEY, CDR2 SMNVEV (reference sequence). The CDR3 nucleotides read TGTGCCAGCAGTTTATCCGGAGGCGGGGGGGTCTTCGATACGCAGTATTTT. Encoded protein: CASSLSGGGGVFDTQYF.

The sample holds many counts of this clonotype. The chain uses TRBV7-2 and TRBJ2-3; D is ambiguous. Trimming took off 3 bases at V and 2 bases at J, with 6 bases between the two ends. This CDR3 is built from 13 residues. Germline V lookup: CDR1 SGHTA, CDR2 FQGNSA. As DNA, the CDR3 is TGTGCCAGCAGCTTGCAGATCACAGATACGCAGTATTTT. It is translated as CASSLQITDTQYF.

The chain combines TRBV20-1 with TRBJ1-1, with D perhaps matching TRBD1 (6 bases). This CDR3 has 15 residues. The germline V and J ends were trimmed by 0 bases and 0 bases, with 11 bases remaining between them. The V gene's germline CDR1 is DFQATT and CDR2 SNEGSKA (reference sequence). The CDR3 DNA sequence: TGCAGTGCTAGAGACGGGAGGGGGTTGAACACTGAAGCTTTCTTT. Its protein is CSARDGRGLNTEAFF.

This clonotype is a singleton in its sample. The chain joins TRBV3-1 to TRBJ1-2, with D unresolved. Germline loops: CDR1 LGHDT, CDR2 YNNKEL (reference sequence). CDR3 length: 14 amino acids. Trimming left V 0 bases short and J 7 bases short, with 12 bases between. Here the CDR3 DNA reads TGTGCCAGCAGCCAAGATCTTGCTGTGGTTGGCTACACCTTC. Translated, it gives CASSQDLAVVGYTF. Filled out from reference TRBV3-1 and TRBJ1-2, the complete variable domain reads DTAVSQTPKYLVTQMGNDKSIKCEQNLGHDTMYWYKQDSKKFLKIMFSYNNKELIINETVPNRFSPKSPDKAHLNLHINSLELGDSAVYFCASSQDLAVVGYTFGSGTRLTVV.

This clonotype has just a few counts. V gene TRBV7-9 combines with J gene TRBJ1-1; no reliable D call. Trimming left V 5 bases short and J 0 bases short, with 13 bases between. The CDR3 runs to 15 residues. Per the germline V gene, CDR1 is SEHNR and CDR2 is FQNEAQ (reference sequence). The CDR3 nucleotides are TGTGCCAGCAGCCCCGTATTCCCCTTGAACACTGAAGCTTTCTTT. Amino acids: CASSPVFPLNTEAFF.

This clonotype was picked up many times. A junction boundary mismatches the germline segment, possibly from a read error. The V gene is TRBV12-3 or TRBV12-4, the J gene TRBJ2-1, with 11 bases lining up with TRBD2. The CDR3 loop spans 15 amino acids. The chain's CDR3 is CASRLAGGPPNEQFF. The CDR3 DNA sequence: TGTGCCAGCAGATTAGCGGGGGGGCCTCCCAATGAGCAGTTCTTC.

Points on this clonotype: It may be a read error: a sequence one base away is much more abundant. V is TRBV10-3 and J is TRBJ1-5, with D possibly matching TRBD1 (5 bases). The CDR3 is made up of 15 amino acids. V lost 5 bases and J 2 bases, leaving 13 bases between the germline ends. Germline lookup yields CDR1 ENHRY and CDR2 SYGVKD. The CDR3 protein is CAISNFGDGNQPQHF. The CDR3 DNA reads TGTGCCATCAGTAATTTCGGGGACGGCAATCAGCCCCAGCATTTT.

There are a few counts of this clonotype. J is TRBJ1-1 and V is TRBV9; D unresolved. The CDR3 is 14 amino acids. Germline values: CDR1 SGDLS, CDR2 YYNGEE. V dropped 5 bases and J dropped 0 bases, with 11 bases sitting between them. In DNA, the CDR3 is TGTGCCAGCAGTAGGCGATGGTTGAACACTGAAGCTTTCTTT. Translation gives CASSRRWLNTEAFF.

In this sample, this clonotype turned up many times. This chain joins TRBV5-5 and TRBJ1-2; 7 positions match TRBD1. CDR3 size: 14 residues. CDR1 and CDR2 from the germline V gene are SGHKS and YYEKEE (reference sequence). J was trimmed by 2 bases and V by 4 bases; bases with no gene match: 5. CDR3 DNA sequence: TGTGCCAGCAGCCAACCGGGACAGAACTATGGCTACACCTTC. Encoded protein: CASSQPGQNYGYTF.

This clonotype was counted ten times or more. V is TRBV20-1 and J is TRBJ1-1; D ambiguous. CDR1 and CDR2 from the germline V gene are DFQATT and SNEGSKA (reference sequence). V dropped 0 bases and J dropped 5 bases, with 10 bases sitting between them. This CDR3 contains 13 residues. The CDR3 coding sequence is TGCAGTGCTAGAGATTGGGCCACAACTGAAGCTTTCTTT. Translating it yields CSARDWATTEAFF.

The V gene is TRBV12-3 or TRBV12-4, the J gene TRBJ2-2; 8 bases are a match to TRBD1. This CDR3 comprises 14 residues. Trimming cost V 5 bases and J 6 bases; bases outside gene matches: 5. The CDR3 is CASSRQGTAGELFF. The CDR3 bases are TGTGCCAGCAGTCGACAGGGGACCGCCGGGGAGCTGTTTTTT.

This clonotype has only a few counts. This chain joins TRBV30 and TRBJ1-5, with TRBD1 matching 7 bases. The CDR3 totals 14 residues. V shed 6 bases, J shed 6 bases, and the junction held 11 bases outside the gene matches. Germline CDR1 is GTSNPN and CDR2 is SVGIG (reference sequence). In DNA, the CDR3 is TGTGCCTGCTCGACAGGGATCGGGGGTCAGCCCCAGCATTTT. This sequence encodes CACSTGIGGQPQHF. The full variable domain, its missing parts supplied by reference TRBV30 and TRBJ1-5, is SQTIHQWPATLVQPVGSPLSLECTVEGTSNPNLYWYRQAAGRGLQLLFYSVGIGQISSEVPQNLSASRPQDRQFILSSKKLLLSDSGFYLCACSTGIGGQPQHFGDGTRLSIL.

This clonotype was counted between two and nine times. This may be a read error, as it is one base from a much larger clone. The chain couples TRBV20-1 to TRBJ2-1; D is perhaps TRBD1 (5 bases). With the DNA end fitting TRBJ2-7 better, the J assignment may be wrong. Germline V gene data show CDR1 as DFQATT and CDR2 as SNEGSKA (reference sequence). CDR3 length: 13 residues. The CDR3 DNA reads TGCAGTGCTGAGGCTCCGCAGGGCAATGAGCAGTACTTC. Translating it yields CSAEAPQGNEQYF.

Points on this clonotype: A much larger clone differs by one base, so this may be a read error. The chain combines TRBV6-5 with TRBJ1-5; 7 bases align to TRBD1. Germline trimming cut 6 bases from V and 5 bases from J; bases unmatched to any gene: 7. Germline loops: CDR1 MNHEY, CDR2 SVGAGI. The CDR3 runs to 14 residues. The CDR3 sequence is CASRPGQAHQPQHF. DNA of the CDR3: TGTGCCAGCAGACCCGGACAGGCACATCAGCCCCAGCATTTT.

This chain links TRBV5-1 with TRBJ2-5; D remains ambiguous. The DNA end is a closer match to TRBJ2-7, so the J assignment may be wrong. Per germline, CDR1 SGHRS and CDR2 YFSETQ. This CDR3 has 14 residues. The CDR3 DNA reads TGCGCCAGCAGCTTGGGACCTCAAACGGGCGAGCAGTACTTC. The encoded protein is CASSLGPQTGEQYF.

Remarks on this clonotype: A much bigger clone sits one base away, suggesting this may be a read error. The CDR3 is CASSERVRYGYTF. The CDR3 DNA reads TGTGCCAGCAGTGAAAGGGTTCGCTATGGCTACACCTTC. The gene calls are TRBV6-1 and TRBJ1-2, with D hard to call. This CDR3 spans 13 amino acids. CDR1 is MNHNS and CDR2 is SASEGT in the germline V gene. V gave up 2 bases and J gave up 4 bases, with 8 bases separating them.